A single sample gave rise to the 5 T cell receptor beta chains below, sequenced in a study of blood T cell repertoires in COVID-19. Using immunoSEQ multiplex PCR, the repertoire was profiled, and TCRdb retains in-frame clones only, with some absent. The data contain around 170,000 clones, approximately 90% of them singletons. The sample comprised peripheral blood. The receptors were gathered from a man between 50 and 59 years old with acute or convalescent COVID-19.

The V gene is TRBV7-2, the J gene TRBJ2-5; D gene ambiguous. Per germline, CDR1 SGHTA and CDR2 FQGNSA. Trimming removed 5 bases from V and 5 bases from J, with 21 bases in between. The CDR3 consists of 16 residues. Here the CDR3 reads CASSPSHYSQRETQYF. The CDR3, as DNA: TGTGCCAGCAGCCCCTCTCACTATTCCCAGAGGGAGACCCAGTACTTC.

The genes are TRBV4-1 and TRBJ2-7; 8 bases map to TRBD2. Germline V gives CDR1 MGHRA, CDR2 YSYEKL. After removal of 0 bases from V and 2 bases from J, the junction contained 9 bases not matched to a gene. The CDR3 extends over 17 amino acids. CDR3 residues: CASSQEGRIAGTYEQYF. The CDR3 coding sequence is TGCGCCAGCAGCCAAGAGGGGCGGATAGCGGGAACCTACGAGCAGTACTTC.

The chain couples TRBV25-1 to TRBJ2-5, with 7 positions matching TRBD1. The CDR3 has 13 amino acids. The trim removed 7 bases at V and 1 base at J, leaving 3 bases unmatched. The germline gives CDR1 MGHDK, CDR2 SYGVNS. The CDR3 DNA is TGTGCCAGCATGGGACAGACCCAAGAGACCCAGTACTTC. Encoded protein: CASMGQTQETQYF.

The chain couples TRBV10-3 to TRBJ1-1; 7 bases map to TRBD1. The CDR3 extends over 11 amino acids. The germline gives CDR1 ENHRY, CDR2 SYGVKD. The trim removed 10 bases at V and 7 bases at J, leaving 6 bases unmatched. The DNA for the CDR3 is TGTGCCACCCGGGACAGCCTTGAAGCTTTCTTT. Its protein product is CATRDSLEAFF.

CDR3 sequence (DNA): TGTGCCAGCAGCTTAGTTTCAGAGCAGGGTACGCAGTATTTT. Protein: CASSLVSEQGTQYF. This chain links TRBV7-9 with TRBJ2-3; perhaps TRBD1 as D (5 bases). The germline V gene has CDR1 SEHNR and CDR2 FQNEAQ (reference sequence). The CDR3 sequence is 14 residues long. V lost 1 base to trimming and J lost 8 bases, with 13 bases between them.